This record looks at one T cell receptor (beta chain) sequence and its context. Its antigen is still unknown. The authors gated naive CD8 T cells as CD8+CD4-CCR7+CD45RA+ for sorting. The data were obtained in a study of molecular identifiers for immune sequencing clone quantification. TCRdb called the PCR reads again in MiXCR, with one record for every CDR3 protein. The sample includes around 100,000 distinct CDR3 sequences, about 35% of them seen just once. Study conclusions and caveats: Clones that exceeded 20 RNA copies held over 99% of effector molecules, yet under 1% in naive cells.

The receptor was derived from a human donor in good health. Some libraries in this study had Jurkat cell RNA spiked in. Sequenced input: naive CD8+ T cells from blood, with Jurkat cell RNA spiked in. Subset specified: FACS-sorted CD8+CD4-CCR7+CD45RA+ naive T cells.

CDR3 sequence reads: CASSLETSSYEQYF. CDR3 sequence (DNA): TGTGCCAGCAGCTTAGAGACTAGCTCCTACGAGCAGTACTTC. This chain connects TRBV7-6 to TRBJ2-7; tentative D call: TRBD2 (6 bases). The V end lost 1 base, the J end lost 0 bases, and 7 bases lay between the germline ends. The germline V gene has CDR1 SGHVS and CDR2 FNYEAQ. This CDR3 is built from 14 residues. Supplemented by reference TRBV7-6 and TRBJ2-7, the full variable domain reads GAGVSQSPRYKVTKRGQDVALRCDPISGHVSLYWYRQALGQGPEFLTYFNYEAQQDKSGLPNDRFSAERPEGSISTLTIQRTEQRDSAMYRCASSLETSSYEQYFGPGTRLTVT.